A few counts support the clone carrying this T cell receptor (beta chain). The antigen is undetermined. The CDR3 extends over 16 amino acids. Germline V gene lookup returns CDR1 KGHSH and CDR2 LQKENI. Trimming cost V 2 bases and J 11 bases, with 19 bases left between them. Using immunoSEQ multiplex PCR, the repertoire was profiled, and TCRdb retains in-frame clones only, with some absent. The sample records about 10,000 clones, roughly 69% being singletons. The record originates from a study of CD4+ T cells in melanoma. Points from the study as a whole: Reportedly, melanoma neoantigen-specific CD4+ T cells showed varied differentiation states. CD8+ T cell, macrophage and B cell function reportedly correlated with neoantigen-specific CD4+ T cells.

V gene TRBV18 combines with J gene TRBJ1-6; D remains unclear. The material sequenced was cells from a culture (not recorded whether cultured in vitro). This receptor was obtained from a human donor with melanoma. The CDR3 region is CASSPKVKGASAPLHF. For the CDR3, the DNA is TGTGCCAGCTCACCAAAGGTTAAGGGAGCTAGTGCACCCCTCCACTTT.